This TCR beta chain was sequenced for a study of T cells after yellow fever vaccination. TCRdb itself ran the 5' RACE reads through MiXCR, one entry per CDR3 protein. The sample records some 54,000 distinct CDR3 sequences, 6.6% being singletons. The sequence was collected from a man aged 18 to 29 who received the YFV17D yellow fever vaccine. The sequenced sample was CD8+ T cells not binding an NS4B(214-222) dextramer, sorted from PBMCs, obtained about 49 days after the first yellow fever vaccination.

CDR3: CASSLERSTEAFF. The CDR3 region has the DNA TGTGCCAGCAGCTTGGAAAGGTCGACTGAAGCTTTCTTT. V is TRBV5-6 and J is TRBJ1-1; no clear D. Trimming left V 0 bases short and J 5 bases short, with 8 bases between. The CDR3 spans 13 residues. The germline V gene encodes CDR1 SGHDT and CDR2 YYEEEE.